One sample yielded the 2 T cell receptor beta chains listed below, sequenced in a study of tumor-infiltrating lymphocytes in primary liver carcinoma. TCR beta cDNA came from approximately 490 ng total RNA, primed with a constant-region primer. Each TCR beta library was derived from three nested multiplex PCR rounds that employed slightly modified ARM-PCR. In the first two PCR rounds, TRBV1-TRBV30 forward primers were paired with a C-beta reverse primer, and each round lasted approximately 9 cycles. TCRdb re-called the multiplex PCR reads with MiXCR, one entry per CDR3 protein. Of about 310,000 distinct CDR3 sequences detected, nearly 60% appear once; the ten largest clones hold around 15%. They got blood RNA out of unsorted whole blood and also pulled out germline DNA. Sequenced input: peripheral blood. All receptors come from a woman aged 30 to 39 with primary liver carcinoma and hepatitis B virus infection.

Comments on this clonotype: Possible read error: a much larger clone is one base away. The rearrangement joins TRBV7-9 to TRBJ2-2; 9 nucleotides agree with TRBD1. The CDR3 totals 15 residues. CDR1 and CDR2 (germline): SEHNR, FQNEAQ (reference sequence). In DNA, the CDR3 is TGTGCCAGCAGCAACCGGGACAGGGCGGCGGGGGAGCTGTCTTTT. Translating it yields CASSNRDRAAGELSF.

This clonotype occurred a few times. The chain employs TRBV29-1 and TRBJ2-3; D gene ambiguous. This CDR3 is built from 13 residues. Trimming stripped 3 bases from V and 0 bases from J, with 7 bases between. Germline V CDR1 and CDR2: SQVTM, ANQGSEA. The CDR3 nucleotides read TGCAGCGTTGAGCGCAGTAGCACAGATACGCAGTATTTT. It specifies CSVERSSTDTQYF.